This T cell receptor (beta chain) was retrieved from a study of CD8 T cells in ankylosing spondylitis. This clonotype was seen at least ten times. The length of the CDR3 is 16 residues. Germline V gene data show CDR1 as SEHNR and CDR2 as FQNEAQ (reference sequence). V shed 5 bases and J shed 3 bases, with 18 bases lying between them. TCRdb fed the 5' RACE reads into MiXCR, producing one record per CDR3 protein. The top ten clones hold roughly 0.6% of a sample with 200,000 to 300,000 distinct CDR3 sequences, roughly 25% of them seen once. The source material was blood, either unsorted or a sorted T cell fraction (not recorded which). The source is a male donor with ankylosing spondylitis or in good health (not recorded which). The genes are TRBV7-9 and TRBJ2-3, with D perhaps matching TRBD1 or TRBD2 (5 bases each). CDR3 region: CASSPRGVLGTDTQYF. The CDR3 DNA follows: TGTGCCAGCAGCCCCCGAGGGGTGTTGGGTACAGATACGCAGTATTTT.